What follows describes a single TCR beta chain. These data belong to a study of preoperative IRX-2 immunotherapy in early breast cancer. Treatment given: preoperative locoregional IRX-2 cytokine immunotherapy. Preoperative locoregional IRX-2 cytokine immunotherapy was tested in the phase Ib source study. TCRdb's table, derived via immunoSEQ multiplex PCR, lists solely in-frame clones and lacks some. The table has 34,000 or so clones, around 86% seen once; the top ten hold roughly 2.5%. This CDR3 comprises 16 residues. Trimming cost V 6 bases and J 0 bases, with 14 bases left between them. Per the germline V gene, CDR1 is KGHSH and CDR2 is LQKENI.

The V call is TRBV18, the J call TRBJ1-4; D is undetermined. This material consisted of lymph node tissue, taken from a patient treated with IRX-2 immunotherapy. This sequence originates from a human donor with breast cancer. Here the CDR3 DNA reads TGTGCCAGCTCCGCGCACGGGCCTGCAACTAATGAAAAACTGTTTTTT. This sequence encodes CASSAHGPATNEKLFF.